The source of this T cell receptor (beta chain) is a study of blood T cells in healthy people across ages. Study-level points and caveats: When one million T cells were used, diversity estimates were thought to be underestimates.

The germline CDR1 and CDR2 sequences are SQVTM and ANQGSEA. With 1 base clipped from V and 6 bases from J, the junction kept 2 bases outside the gene matches. The CDR3 runs to 15 residues. PCR was performed a second time for about 6 to 12 cycles using a sample-barcoded 5' primer and a J-beta primer mix. TCRdb passed the 5' RACE reads through MiXCR, listing each CDR3 protein once. The sample includes hundreds of thousands of distinct CDR3 sequences, roughly 30% of them seen just once. This clonotype has a count of ten or more. Its antigen is currently unknown. Input material: blood. This clonotype originated in a woman older than 75 in good health. The genes are TRBV29-1 and TRBJ2-1; TRBD2 matches 14 bases. The CDR3 coding sequence is TGCAGCGTTGAAGGACTAGCGGGGGGGCCCAATGAGCAGTTCTTC. Protein: CSVEGLAGGPNEQFF.